This T cell receptor beta chain was obtained from a study of T cells after posttransplantation cyclophosphamide. Findings and limits, study-wide: After PTCy, TRB diversity resembled that of CNI/methotrexate controls. Blood and skin or GI T cell repertoires showed limited TRB overlap.

Details on this clone: Its antigen is as yet unknown.

Unmatched junction bases numbered 5, after V lost 1 base and J lost 5 bases. This CDR3 is built from 15 residues. CDR1 is SGHRS, CDR2 YFSETQ, per germline. The repertoire was sequenced with immunoSEQ multiplex PCR; TCRdb's copy has only in-frame clones and lacks some. The top ten hold around 6.6% of the sample, which has about 24,000 clones, more than 75% seen once. The clonotype comes from a woman aged 60-70 years with a blood cancer, CMV-positive, and with a related stem cell donor. Sequencing used PBMCs. This chain uses TRBV5-1 with TRBJ2-7; 11 positions match TRBD2. CDR3 amino acids: CASSLLAGGPHEQYF. CDR3 sequence (DNA): TGCGCCAGCAGCTTGTTAGCGGGAGGGCCCCACGAGCAGTACTTC.